This T cell receptor beta chain was captured by sequencing in a study of blood T cell repertoires in COVID-19. Study in general: Donors in the United States, Italy and Spain gave samples during acute or convalescent COVID-19.

Per the original data handling: Amplification of reference gene primers provided the estimated nucleated cell counts. Method: immunoSEQ multiplex PCR; TCRdb's copy keeps in-frame clones and lacks some. That table furnishes V, J and clone size, whereas the DNA furnished D and trimming. The sample holds 300,000 to 400,000 clones, about nine tenths seen once. In germline, CDR1 is SGHDN, CDR2 FVKESK. The CDR3 consists of 13 residues. Between the trimmed V and J ends, which lost 0 bases and 6 bases, there was a span of 8 bases. Sequencing input: peripheral blood. J is TRBJ1-1 and V is TRBV14, with no clear D. The receptor comes from a woman aged 25 to 39 with COVID-19, enrolled during active disease. The CDR3 sequence: CASSQDWQAEAFF. The DNA for the CDR3 is TGTGCCAGCAGCCAAGACTGGCAGGCTGAAGCTTTCTTT.